This TCR beta chain was profiled in a study of Graves' ophthalmopathy and Graves' hyperthyroidism. Study observations and caveats: A 13-signature model separated ophthalmopathy from stable hyperthyroidism, roughly 85% sensitivity, around 79% specificity.

Remarks on this clonotype: Its specificity is not known.

Ophthalmopathy not arising within 18 months of follow-up defined hyperthyroidism as stable. Clinical symptoms, serum thyroxine, TRAb, thyroid ultrasound and orbital computed tomography determined diagnosis. Amplifying from RNA transcripts, the study obtained TCR beta CDR3 regions. Scientists carried out first-round RT-PCR using HTBI primers and then a second-round multiplex PCR. A single record per CDR3 protein comes from TCRdb applying MiXCR to the multiplex PCR reads. The repertoire consists of about 24,000 distinct CDR3 sequences, with 48% occurring once and the leading ten covering roughly 6.5%. V was pared by 7 bases and J by 3 bases, with 10 bases between. CDR1 LGHNA and CDR2 YNFKEQ come from the germline V gene. This CDR3 region has 13 residues.

Sequenced sample: peripheral blood. The clonotype was recovered from an adult woman with stable Graves' hyperthyroidism. This chain links TRBV4-2 with TRBJ2-4, with D uncertain. In DNA, the CDR3 is TGTGCCAGCACCGAAGGGCTCAAAAACATTCAGTACTTC. Protein product: CASTEGLKNIQYF.